What follows describes a single T cell receptor (beta chain). As yet, its antigen is unknown. The CDR3 length is 15 residues. The V gene's germline CDR1 is SEHNR and CDR2 FQNEAQ (reference sequence). The second PCR ran 7 to 11 cycles with a sample-barcoded 5' primer and J-beta primers. TCRdb reprocessed the 5' RACE reads via MiXCR and lists one record per CDR3 protein. The table includes about 970,000 distinct CDR3 sequences, around 54% detected once. This sample stems from a study of blood T cells in healthy people across ages. General study points: Observed TCR beta diversity per million T cells went down as age went up. This fall followed a roughly linear course with age. Strong correlation linked observed beta diversity and percent naive T cells. Naive CD4+ cell counts and diversity both ran higher in long-lived than in aged donors.

The study recruited healthy Caucasian donors from Russia who were aged roughly 6 to 100. Sequencing used blood. The V and J genes are TRBV7-9 and TRBJ2-7; maybe TRBD2 (5 bases). TRBJ2-5 matches the DNA end more closely, so the J call is doubtful. This TCR derives from a woman aged 60 to 75 in good health. As DNA, the CDR3 is TGTGCCAGCAGCTTAGAATCTCTAGCCTTGGAGACCCAGTACTTC. Translation gives CASSLESLALETQYF.